The 8 T cell receptor beta chains listed next were all sequenced from one sample in a study of T cell repertoires in cytomegalovirus infection. TCRdb ran MiXCR on the reads and lists one entry per CDR3 protein. The sample lists roughly 140,000 distinct CDR3 sequences, about 20% occurring once. The specimen was PBMCs. These receptor sequences come from a human donor in good health (CMV status not recorded). Some clones in this sample may be carry-over from other donors' samples.

The rearrangement joins TRBV28 to TRBJ1-1; D not certain. This CDR3 comprises 14 residues. Trimming cost V 5 bases and J 4 bases, with 14 bases left between them. Germline-derived CDR1 and CDR2 are MDHEN and SYDVKM. In DNA form, the CDR3 reads TGTGCCAGCAGTCCCGCGACTTACCCCACTGAAGCTTTCTTT. It translates to CASSPATYPTEAFF.

The rearrangement joins TRBV2 to TRBJ2-2; 14 bases fit TRBD2. The junction had 5 bases not matched to a gene; V was cut back by 7 bases and J by 7 bases. This CDR3 comprises 15 residues. Germline CDR1 SNHLY, CDR2 FYNNEI. CDR3 loop: CASKGLAGVGGELFF. CDR3 sequence (DNA): TGTGCCAGCAAGGGACTAGCGGGAGTAGGCGGGGAGCTGTTTTTT.

The V gene is TRBV12-3 or TRBV12-4, the J gene TRBJ2-2; D is ambiguous. The CDR3 has 11 residues. Trimming cost V 6 bases and J 8 bases, with 7 bases left between them. CDR3 in amino acids: CASSQRGELFF. The CDR3 nucleotides read TGTGCCAGCAGCCAAAGAGGGGAGCTGTTTTTT.

The V and J genes are TRBV28 and TRBJ1-1; no definite D call. CDR1 and CDR2 from the germline V gene are MDHEN and SYDVKM. This CDR3 contains 13 residues. The ends were cut back, 3 bases at V and 5 bases at J, with 10 bases in the middle. The CDR3: CASSLSRVTEAFF. The DNA of the CDR3 is TGTGCCAGCAGTTTGAGTCGGGTGACTGAAGCTTTCTTT.

V is TRBV19 and J is TRBJ1-2; perhaps TRBD1 as D (6 bases). V was trimmed by 6 bases and J by 7 bases, leaving 15 bases between them. The germline gives CDR1 LNHDA, CDR2 SQIVND (reference sequence). This CDR3 comprises 13 residues. CDR3 region: CASSTGTSGGYTF. The CDR3 region has the DNA TGTGCCAGTAGCACTGGGACATCGGGTGGCTACACCTTC. Combining the CDR3 with reference TRBV19 and TRBJ1-2 gives the whole variable domain DGGITQSPKYLFRKEGQNVTLSCEQNLNHDAMYWYRQDPGQGLRLIYYSQIVNDFQKGDIAEGYSVSREKKESFPLTVTSAQKNPTAFYLCASSTGTSGGYTFGSGTRLTVV.

This clonotype was recorded a few times. The chain employs TRBV20-1 and TRBJ1-1; 8 bases agree with TRBD1. The CDR3 runs 15 residues. Germline V gene sequence: CDR1 DFQATT, CDR2 SNEGSKA (reference sequence). After removal of 4 bases from V and 0 bases from J, the junction contained 7 bases not matched to a gene. CDR3 in amino acids: CSAKKQGGMNTEAFF. DNA for the CDR3: TGCAGTGCTAAGAAACAGGGGGGGATGAACACTGAAGCTTTCTTT.

The chain links TRBV6-6 to TRBJ2-4; D not certain. Trimming took 6 bases from V and 2 from J, leaving 8 bases between them. The CDR3 extends over 13 amino acids. CDR1 and CDR2 from the germline V gene are MNHNY and SVGAGI (reference sequence). CDR3 nucleotide sequence: TGTGCCAGCAGAGACACCACCAAAAACATTCAGTACTTC. Its translation is CASRDTTKNIQYF.

This clonotype was counted ten times or more. This chain uses TRBV7-9 with TRBJ1-2; no clear D. Germline V gives CDR1 SEHNR, CDR2 FQNEAQ (reference sequence). CDR3 size: 15 residues. Trimming removed 6 bases from V and 4 bases from J, with 18 bases in between. The CDR3 sequence is CASRYEKGKIYGYTF. The CDR3 nucleotides read TGTGCCAGCAGATATGAAAAGGGCAAGATCTATGGCTACACCTTC.